The 19 T cell receptor beta chains below were found in one sample sequenced in a study of PD-1 blockade in classical Hodgkin lymphoma. This table comes from immunoSEQ multiplex PCR, and its TCRdb copy is limited to in-frame clones, with some not included. The table has around 13,000 clones, roughly 80% seen once. Relapse was seen in all patients after autologous stem cell transplantation, and brentuximab vedotin exposure was variable. Magnetic negative selection, applied to thawed PBMCs, was used to isolate the CD8+ T cells. The source was CD8+ T cells from blood, collected at baseline. These receptors all stem from a human donor with classical Hodgkin lymphoma.

The V call is TRBV6-1, the J call TRBJ1-1, with D uncertain. The CDR3 loop spans 17 amino acids. The germline V and J ends were trimmed by 1 base and 4 bases, with 19 bases remaining between them. Looked up from germline, CDR1 is MNHNS and CDR2 is SASEGT. CDR3 sequence reads: CASSEGIVIEVLTEAFF. The CDR3 coding sequence is TGTGCCAGCAGTGAAGGGATTGTAATAGAAGTCCTCACTGAAGCTTTCTTT.

The chain joins TRBV12-5 to TRBJ1-2, with a tentative D call TRBD1 (6 bases). V dropped 6 bases and J dropped 5 bases, with 28 bases sitting between them. Germline-derived CDR1 and CDR2 are LGHNT and FRNRAP. The CDR3 contains 18 residues. CDR3 sequence reads: CASGLPGAGKEKGYGYTF. In DNA, the CDR3 is TGTGCTAGTGGCCTCCCGGGGGCAGGGAAGGAGAAGGGGTATGGCTACACCTTC.

The chain is built from TRBV6-6 and TRBJ2-2, with TRBD2 identical over 8 bases. This CDR3 region has 15 residues. With V trimmed by 6 bases and J by 4 bases, 7 bases remained unmatched. Germline V lookup: CDR1 MNHNY, CDR2 SVGAGI (reference sequence). Here the CDR3 reads CASRSSGGGTGELFF. The CDR3 DNA reads TGTGCCAGCAGATCCAGCGGGGGCGGCACCGGGGAGCTGTTTTTT.

The J gene is TRBJ2-3, the V gene TRBV9; 11 bases fit TRBD2. Germline assignment: CDR1 SGDLS and CDR2 YYNGEE. This CDR3 region has 16 residues. Trimming at V came to 3 bases and at J to 7 bases, leaving 10 bases not matched to a gene. The CDR3 region is CASSAHSGGAIYTQYF. The CDR3 DNA follows: TGTGCCAGCAGCGCCCATAGCGGGGGGGCCATTTATACGCAGTATTTT.

The chain employs TRBV5-1 and TRBJ2-3; 9 bases are shared with TRBD2. The V and J ends lost 0 bases and 2 bases, in that order; junction bases with no gene match: 4. Germline CDR1 reads SGHRS; CDR2 reads YFSETQ. The CDR3 extends over 16 amino acids. The CDR3 here is CASSLEGLAHTDTQYF. The CDR3 DNA reads as TGCGCCAGCAGCTTGGAGGGACTAGCCCACACAGATACGCAGTATTTT. Supplemented by reference TRBV5-1 and TRBJ2-3, the full variable domain reads KAGVTQTPRYLIKTRGQQVTLSCSPISGHRSVSWYQQTPGQGLQFLFEYFSETQRNKGNFPGRFSGRQFSNSRSEMNVSTLELGDSALYLCASSLEGLAHTDTQYFGPGTRLTVL.

This chain joins TRBV9 and TRBJ1-6, with a weak D call TRBD1 (5 bases). Germline CDR1 and CDR2: SGDLS and YYNGEE. Trimming took 3 bases from V and 4 from J, leaving 14 bases between them. The CDR3 length is 16 residues. The CDR3, as DNA: TGTGCCAGCAGCGCGGAAGACAGCTATTATAATTCACCCCTCCACTTT. Its translation is CASSAEDSYYNSPLHF.

V gene TRBV4-1 combines with J gene TRBJ2-7; perhaps TRBD2 as D (5 bases). With 1 base removed from V and 8 bases from J, the gap between germline ends came to 12 bases. This CDR3 has 13 residues. Germline loops: CDR1 MGHRA, CDR2 YSYEKL. CDR3: CASSQGTDLQQYF. Here the CDR3 DNA reads TGCGCCAGCAGCCAAGGGACGGACTTACAGCAGTACTTC.

V usage is TRBV6-1 and J usage is TRBJ2-3; 8 bases line up with TRBD2. With 2 bases clipped from V and 9 bases from J, the junction kept 1 base outside the gene matches. Germline V gene lookup returns CDR1 MNHNS and CDR2 SASEGT. The CDR3 spans 12 residues. CDR3 nucleotide sequence: TGTGCCAGCAGTGAATCGGGGGGGACGCAGTATTTT. Its protein is CASSESGGTQYF.

J is TRBJ2-1 and V is TRBV7-6, with 9 bases that match TRBD1. Per the germline V gene, CDR1 is SGHVS and CDR2 is FNYEAQ. There are 15 residues in the CDR3. V gave up 5 bases and J gave up 1 base; unmatched junction bases: 3. For the CDR3, the DNA is TGTGCCAGCAGCGGGACAGGGTTTTCCTACAATGAGCAGTTCTTC. It specifies CASSGTGFSYNEQFF.

This clone was seen only a few times. The CDR3 loop is CASSPGGGGYTF. The CDR3 nucleotides are TGTGCCAGCAGCCCAGGGGGAGGTGGCTACACCTTC. The J gene is TRBJ1-2, the V gene TRBV4-2; 7 positions agree with TRBD1. Looked up from germline, CDR1 is LGHNA and CDR2 is YNFKEQ. This CDR3 is 12 amino acids long. V dropped 4 bases and J dropped 7; count of bases not matched to a gene: 3.

The rearrangement links TRBV5-6 to TRBJ1-1, with D uncertain. The CDR3 loop spans 13 amino acids. Germline-derived CDR1 and CDR2 are SGHDT and YYEEEE. Trimming took 4 bases from V and 3 from J, leaving 10 bases between them. This CDR3 reads CASSAGSYTEAFF. In nucleotides, the CDR3 is TGTGCCAGCAGCGCGGGCTCGTACACTGAAGCTTTCTTT. The variable domain in full, with the rest retrieved from reference TRBV5-6 and TRBJ1-1, is DAGVTQSPTHLIKTRGQQVTLRCSPKSGHDTVSWYQQALGQGPQFIFQYYEEEERQRGNFPDRFSGHQFPNYSSELNVNALLLGDSALYLCASSAGSYTEAFFGQGTRLTVV.

This chain links TRBV5-5 with TRBJ1-5; D unresolved. V lost 1 base and J 2 bases, leaving 10 bases between the germline ends. There are 15 residues in the CDR3. Germline CDR1 SGHKS, CDR2 YYEKEE (reference sequence). The CDR3 sequence: CASSLWGGGNQPQHF. In DNA form, the CDR3 reads TGTGCCAGCAGCTTGTGGGGAGGAGGCAATCAGCCCCAGCATTTT.

The CDR3 bases are TGCAGTGCTAGAGATCCTCGTGGCTACACCTTC. It yields the protein CSARDPRGYTF. The rearrangement joins TRBV20-1 to TRBJ1-2; D remains ambiguous. CDR3 size: 11 residues. Trimming took 0 bases from V and 7 from J, leaving 6 bases between them. The germline V gene has CDR1 DFQATT and CDR2 SNEGSKA (reference sequence).

J is TRBJ2-5 and V is TRBV7-3, with D tentatively TRBD2 (6 bases). The CDR3 has 14 residues. The V gene's germline CDR1 is SGHTA and CDR2 FQGTGA. Trimming shortened V by 3 bases and J by 3 bases, and 11 bases separated the two germline ends. CDR3 residues: CASSFSGQEETQYF. The DNA for the CDR3 is TGTGCCAGCAGCTTCAGCGGGCAGGAAGAGACCCAGTACTTC.

The V gene is TRBV6-5, the J gene TRBJ1-1; possibly TRBD1 for D (5 bases). The CDR3 length is 13 residues. V lost 4 bases, J lost 8 bases, and 14 bases lay in between. Germline V gene data show CDR1 as MNHEY and CDR2 as SVGAGI. CDR3 sequence (DNA): TGTGCCAGCAGTTTGGTTAGGCGGGACGAAGCTTTCTTT. It codes for CASSLVRRDEAFF.

This chain links TRBV4-3 with TRBJ2-7, with 7 bases that match TRBD1. This CDR3 contains 14 residues. Losses at the gene ends were 0 bases for V and 3 bases for J; bases not matched to a gene: 2. The germline CDR1 and CDR2 sequences are LGHNA and YSLEER. The CDR3 loop is CASSQDAGGYEQYF. The CDR3 DNA follows: TGCGCCAGCAGCCAAGATGCAGGGGGCTACGAGCAGTACTTC.

This clone was seen more than once but under ten times. The chain uses TRBV19 and TRBJ1-1, with D possibly being TRBD1 (6 bases). The length of the CDR3 is 15 residues. Germline V CDR1 and CDR2: LNHDA, SQIVND (reference sequence). The ends were cut back, 7 bases at V and 5 bases at J, with 20 bases in the middle. In nucleotides, the CDR3 is TGTGCCAGTACCCCGGAGGGGGGGCTGTGGACTGAAGCTTTCTTT. Translation: CASTPEGGLWTEAFF.

The chain's CDR3 is CASSPRQGGNTEAFF. CDR3 in DNA: TGTGCCAGCAGTCCCCGGCAGGGTGGAAACACTGAAGCTTTCTTT. This rearrangement joins TRBV27 to TRBJ1-1; tentative D call: TRBD1 (5 bases). Germline-derived CDR1 and CDR2 are MNHEY and SMNVEV (reference sequence). V was shortened by 5 bases and J by 2 bases, with 15 bases between the two germline ends. The CDR3 covers 15 residues.

V and J are TRBV27 and TRBJ2-1, with TRBD1 matching 8 bases. CDR1 and CDR2 from the germline V gene are MNHEY and SMNVEV (reference sequence). J gave up 11 bases and V 3 bases, and 9 bases lay outside the gene matches. The CDR3 contains 14 residues. The CDR3 nucleotides are TGTGCCAGCAGTTTGGGACAGGTCATACGGAAGCAGTTCTTC. This codes for CASSLGQVIRKQFF.